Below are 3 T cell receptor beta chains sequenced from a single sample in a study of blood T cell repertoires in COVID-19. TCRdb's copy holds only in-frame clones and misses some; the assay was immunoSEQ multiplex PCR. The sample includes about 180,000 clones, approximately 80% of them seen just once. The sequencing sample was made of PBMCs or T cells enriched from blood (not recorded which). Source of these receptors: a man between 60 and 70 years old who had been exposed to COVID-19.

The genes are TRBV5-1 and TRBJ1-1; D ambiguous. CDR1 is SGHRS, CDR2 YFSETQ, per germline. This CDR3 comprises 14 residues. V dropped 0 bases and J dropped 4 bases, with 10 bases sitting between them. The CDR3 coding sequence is TGCGCCAGCAGCTTGGGCAGTGGCGGCACTGAAGCTTTCTTT. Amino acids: CASSLGSGGTEAFF.

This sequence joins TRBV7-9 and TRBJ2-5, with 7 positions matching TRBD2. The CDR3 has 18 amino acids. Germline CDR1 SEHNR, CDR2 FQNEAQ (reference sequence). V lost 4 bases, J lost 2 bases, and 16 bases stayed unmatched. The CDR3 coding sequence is TGTGCCAGCAGCTCTCCAAAGGGGAGCGGGATAAAGCAAGAGACCCAGTACTTC. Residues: CASSSPKGSGIKQETQYF. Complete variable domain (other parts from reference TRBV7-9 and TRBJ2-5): DTGVSQNPRHKITKRGQNVTFRCDPISEHNRLYWYRQTLGQGPEFLTYFQNEAQLEKSRLLSDRFSAERPKGSFSTLEIQRTEQGDSAMYLCASSSPKGSGIKQETQYFGPGTRLLVL.

The CDR3 loop is CASSLRTGADSPLHF. CDR3 nucleotides: TGTGCCAGCAGCCTTAGGACAGGGGCCGATTCACCCCTCCACTTT. The chain joins TRBV14 to TRBJ1-6, with TRBD1 matching over 9 bases. This CDR3 has 15 residues. CDR1 and CDR2 (germline): SGHDN, FVKESK. After removal of 4 bases from V and 8 bases from J, the junction contained 6 bases not matched to a gene.